Presented here are 16 T cell receptor beta chains from one specimen sequenced in a study of blood T cells in healthy people across ages. Using a J-beta primer mix together with a sample-barcoded 5' primer, a second PCR was run for roughly 6 to 12 cycles. TCRdb ran MiXCR on the 5' RACE reads and lists one entry per CDR3 protein. The sample lists around 2 million distinct CDR3 sequences, 39% occurring once. What was sequenced was blood. These receptors originate from a human donor in good health.

V and J are TRBV3-1 and TRBJ1-1; 7 nucleotides line up with TRBD1. Germline assignment: CDR1 LGHDT and CDR2 YNNKEL (reference sequence). V lost 6 bases to trimming and J lost 5 bases; unmatched junction nucleotides: 9. The CDR3 runs 14 residues. The CDR3 nucleotides are TGTGCCAGCAGACCGATAGACAGGGCAACTGAAGCTTTCTTT. Protein: CASRPIDRATEAFF.

The chain couples TRBV7-8 to TRBJ2-3; tentatively, D is TRBD1 or TRBD2 (7 bases each). CDR1 and CDR2 from the germline V gene are SGHVS and FQNEAQ. There are 15 residues in the CDR3. Trimming removed 4 bases from V and 5 bases from J, with 16 bases in between. The CDR3 nucleotides are TGTGCCAGCAGCTCAGGGGGGGCGCGTCAAGATACGCAGTATTTT. This codes for CASSSGGARQDTQYF.

This chain uses TRBV6-2 or TRBV6-3 with TRBJ2-1; 10 bases are shared with TRBD1. This CDR3 spans 15 amino acids. The junction had 8 bases not matched to a gene; V was cut back by 6 bases and J by 6 bases. Looked up from germline, CDR1 is MNHEY and CDR2 is SVGEGT. This chain's CDR3 is CASSNRDRGFNEQFF. The CDR3 coding sequence is TGTGCCAGCAGCAACCGGGACAGGGGTTTCAATGAGCAGTTCTTC.

This sequence joins TRBV5-1 and TRBJ1-1; a weak D match, TRBD1 (5 bases). The germline gives CDR1 SGHRS, CDR2 YFSETQ. The CDR3 length is 14 residues. V lost 2 bases and J 4 bases, leaving 12 bases between the germline ends. CDR3 DNA sequence: TGCGCCAGCAGCTTTTCGGGGCGGGTCACTGAAGCTTTCTTT. Amino acids: CASSFSGRVTEAFF.

The rearrangement joins TRBV4-1 to TRBJ1-2; the match to TRBD1 covers 9 bases. Trimming took 2 bases from V and 7 from J; bases not matched to a gene: 8. Germline CDR1 MGHRA, CDR2 YSYEKL. The length of the CDR3 is 15 residues. CDR3 protein: CASSQKQGAGFGYTF. The CDR3 DNA reads as TGCGCCAGCAGCCAAAAACAGGGGGCAGGCTTTGGCTACACCTTC.

This clonotype has a count of ten or more. The gene calls are TRBV5-1 and TRBJ1-1; D gene uncertain. Deletions cut 0 bases from V and 4 bases from J, with 7 bases between. Germline values: CDR1 SGHRS, CDR2 YFSETQ. This CDR3 region has 13 residues. The CDR3: CASSLDVGTEAFF. The CDR3 DNA reads as TGCGCCAGCAGCTTGGATGTTGGCACTGAAGCTTTCTTT.

This clonotype was counted only a few times. V usage is TRBV5-1 and J usage is TRBJ1-4; D gene unclear. This CDR3 has 14 amino acids. In germline, CDR1 is SGHRS, CDR2 YFSETQ. V lost 0 bases and J 7 bases, leaving 10 bases between the germline ends. CDR3 loop: CASSLAGNGEKLFF. The CDR3 DNA sequence: TGCGCCAGCAGCTTGGCGGGGAATGGTGAAAAACTGTTTTTT.

The chain is built from TRBV29-1 and TRBJ2-3, with D perhaps matching TRBD1 or TRBD2 (6 bases each). CDR3 length equals 11 residues. Germline V gene data show CDR1 as SQVTM and CDR2 as ANQGSEA. V lost 5 bases, J lost 6 bases, and 9 bases lay in between. In nucleotides, the CDR3 is TGCAGCGTTCGGGGGCCCGATACGCAGTATTTT. This encodes CSVRGPDTQYF.

V and J are TRBV7-2 and TRBJ2-7; a possible D gene is TRBD2 (6 bases). CDR1 SGHTA and CDR2 FQGNSA come from the germline V gene. This CDR3 is 16 amino acids long. Between the trimmed V and J ends, which lost 5 bases and 2 bases, there was a span of 19 bases. CDR3 residues: CASSPTSGLQAYEQYF. The DNA of the CDR3 is TGTGCCAGCAGCCCTACCTCGGGACTGCAAGCCTACGAGCAGTACTTC.

The J gene is TRBJ2-1, the V gene TRBV20-1; the match to TRBD2 covers 13 bases. V shed 4 bases, J shed 10 bases, and the junction held 13 bases outside the gene matches. The CDR3 spans 16 residues. Germline V gene lookup returns CDR1 DFQATT and CDR2 SNEGSKA (reference sequence). DNA of the CDR3: TGCAGTGCTACCGGGACTAGCGGGGTAGGGTGGGGGGAGCAGTTCTTC. Protein: CSATGTSGVGWGEQFF.

Here the CDR3 DNA reads TGTGCCAGCAGTATATCTAGCGGGGGCGAACCCGACCACGAGCAGTACTTC. Residues: CASSISSGGEPDHEQYF. The V and J genes are TRBV28 and TRBJ2-4, with 10 positions matching TRBD2. The J call is doubtful: the DNA matches TRBJ2-7 better. In germline, CDR1 is MDHEN, CDR2 SYDVKM. This CDR3 has 17 residues.

In the case of this clonotype: This clone may be a read error of a much larger clone one base away. The genes are TRBV29-1 and TRBJ2-5; 9 nucleotides line up with TRBD1. The V gene's germline CDR1 is SQVTM and CDR2 ANQGSEA. The length of the CDR3 is 14 residues. V shed 6 bases, J shed 4 bases, and the junction held 9 bases outside the gene matches. The CDR3 loop is CSVNPGQGRETQYF. The CDR3 DNA reads as TGCAGCGTAAACCCGGGACAGGGTAGAGAGACCCAGTACTTC.

V usage is TRBV11-1 and J usage is TRBJ2-7; 7 nucleotides line up with TRBD2. The CDR3 has 15 residues. Unmatched junction bases numbered 9, after V lost 5 bases and J lost 2 bases. CDR1 SGHAT and CDR2 FQDESV come from the germline V gene (reference sequence). CDR3 bases: TGTGCCAGCAGCCGAATCGGGGAGGGTGCCTACGAGCAGTACTTC. Encoded protein: CASSRIGEGAYEQYF.

In this sample, this clonotype turned up a few times. This chain uses TRBV11-1 with TRBJ2-4; the D is unclear. The tail of the sequence fits TRBJ2-7 better, so the J call may be wrong. This CDR3 contains 14 residues. Germline loops: CDR1 SGHAT, CDR2 FQDESV (reference sequence). The chain's CDR3 is CASSLQVGSNEQYF. Here the CDR3 DNA reads TGTGCCAGCAGCTTACAGGTGGGAAGCAACGAGCAGTACTTC.

The chain links TRBV4-3 to TRBJ1-2, with D maybe TRBD1 (6 bases). The V end lost 3 bases, the J end lost 7 bases, and 18 bases lay between the germline ends. From germline, CDR1 is LGHNA and CDR2 YSLEER. This CDR3 contains 15 residues. CDR3 sequence (DNA): TGCGCCAGCAGCCAGGGTTTACAGGGACTAAGTGGCTACACCTTC. Translating it yields CASSQGLQGLSGYTF.

V is TRBV4-1 and J is TRBJ2-7; 10 positions match TRBD2. V trimming: 4 bases; J trimming: 5 bases; junction bases outside the gene matches: 8. Germline V gives CDR1 MGHRA, CDR2 YSYEKL. The CDR3 contains 15 residues. The CDR3 sequence is CASSPAELAGDEQYF. CDR3 DNA sequence: TGCGCCAGCAGCCCGGCAGAGCTAGCGGGGGACGAGCAGTACTTC.